The sequence of this T cell receptor (beta chain) was determined in a study of response to subunit inactivated influenza vaccine. Study outcomes and limitations: The authors suggested that every seasonal influenza vaccination recruits few new T cells.

TCRdb reprocessed the RT-PCR reads with MiXCR, giving one entry per CDR3 protein. The sample yields about 180,000 distinct CDR3 sequences, about 9.3% seen once. J gave up 1 base and V 3 bases, and 4 bases lay outside the gene matches. This CDR3 has 15 amino acids. Germline V gives CDR1 LNHNV, CDR2 YYDKDF (reference sequence). Comment on this clonotype: Its specificity is not known.

V and J are TRBV15 and TRBJ2-5; 8 bases fit TRBD1. This specimen consisted of non-naive T cells sorted from PBMCs, obtained on the day of vaccination. This TCR derives from a man in his fifties who received an inactivated influenza vaccine. The DNA for the CDR3 is TGTGCCACCAGCAGCTACGGACAGGGCCAAGAGACCCAGTACTTC. It is translated as CATSSYGQGQETQYF. Supplemented by reference TRBV15 and TRBJ2-5, the full variable domain reads DAMVIQNPRYQVTQFGKPVTLSCSQTLNHNVMYWYQQKSSQAPKLLFHYYDKDFNNEADTPDNFQSRRPNTSFCFLDIRSPGLGDTAMYLCATSSYGQGQETQYFGPGTRLLVL.